These 12 T cell receptor beta chains were sequenced from one sample in a study of T cells in Graves' hyperthyroidism and ophthalmopathy. The CDR3 regions of TCR beta were amplified from RNA transcripts. The HTBI primer set drove a first-round RT-PCR of the TCR CDR3. TCRdb redid the calling of the multiplex PCR reads with MiXCR, one entry per CDR3 protein. The top ten clones hold approximately 11% of a sample with over 300,000 distinct CDR3 sequences, approximately 14% of them seen once. Sequenced: blood. These receptor sequences come from a woman aged 60 to 75 with Graves' hyperthyroidism.

This clonotype has only a few counts. The chain has TRBV28 and TRBJ1-2; D is uncertain. Germline CDR1 and CDR2: MDHEN and SYDVKM. V was clipped by 1 base and J by 6 bases, with 9 bases between them. The CDR3 covers 13 residues. The CDR3 DNA is TGTGCCAGCAGTTTATTAGTAGAAAATGGCTACACCTTC. Translation gives CASSLLVENGYTF.

With respect to this clonotype: At one of its ends the junction is not consistent with the germline gene, which may arise from a read error. The chain employs TRBV12-5 and TRBJ1-5; D not resolved. This CDR3 contains 12 residues. Germline loops: CDR1 LGHNT, CDR2 FRNRAP. This chain's CDR3 is CASGLGRQSQHF. DNA of the CDR3: TGTGCTAGTGGTTTGGGCCGTCAGTCCCAGCATTTT.

The gene calls are TRBV5-1 and TRBJ2-1; the match to TRBD1 covers 9 bases. Germline V lookup: CDR1 SGHRS, CDR2 YFSETQ. V lost 0 bases, J lost 4 bases, and 11 bases stayed unmatched. This CDR3 region has 18 residues. CDR3 coding DNA: TGCGCCAGCAGCTTGGTAGGGACAGGGAGCTCGTTTTACAATGAGCAGTTCTTC. Protein: CASSLVGTGSSFYNEQFF.

This clonotype occurred many times. This sequence joins TRBV12-3 or TRBV12-4 and TRBJ2-3; 7 nucleotides align to TRBD2. V was clipped by 6 bases and J by 4 bases; unmatched bases: 19. The CDR3 is made up of 18 amino acids. CDR3 residues: CASSEDLAGGGHADTQYF. DNA for the CDR3: TGTGCCAGCAGCGAGGATTTAGCGGGTGGAGGGCATGCAGATACGCAGTATTTT.

Ten or more counts support this clonotype. The chain couples TRBV28 to TRBJ2-5, with D possibly being TRBD2 (5 bases). V was shortened by 8 bases and J by 4 bases, with 14 bases between the two germline ends. Germline V lookup: CDR1 MDHEN, CDR2 SYDVKM. The CDR3 length is 13 residues. The CDR3 loop is CASQATRRETQYF. CDR3 nucleotide sequence: TGTGCCAGCCAGGCTACTAGGCGAGAGACCCAGTACTTC.

This chain links TRBV4-1 with TRBJ2-5, with D tentatively TRBD2 (5 bases). V was trimmed by 3 bases and J by 9 bases, leaving 11 bases between them. Germline V gene data show CDR1 as MGHRA and CDR2 as YSYEKL. The CDR3 extends over 12 amino acids. The CDR3 DNA is TGCGCCAGCAGCCACACTTCCGGGGCCCAGTACTTC. This gives the protein CASSHTSGAQYF.

This clonotype was seen repeatedly, ten times or more. The J gene is TRBJ1-1, the V gene TRBV5-4, with D possibly being TRBD1 (6 bases). The germline gives CDR1 SGHNT, CDR2 YYREEE (reference sequence). The CDR3 sequence is 15 residues long. V lost 5 bases to trimming and J lost 2 bases, with 16 bases between them. The CDR3 sequence is CASRSGWGANTEAFF. The CDR3 nucleotides read TGTGCCAGCAGGTCTGGGTGGGGGGCAAACACTGAAGCTTTCTTT.

This clonotype was recorded a few times. The chain is built from TRBV12-3 or TRBV12-4 and TRBJ2-2; D ambiguous. CDR3 length: 16 residues. V lost 3 bases and J 0 bases, leaving 11 bases between the germline ends. In DNA, the CDR3 is TGTGCCAGCAGTTTTTCGGTAGTAGCGAACACCGGGGAGCTGTTTTTT. Protein sequence: CASSFSVVANTGELFF.

At least ten counts were recorded for this clonotype. The chain combines TRBV27 with TRBJ1-1; 7 nucleotides agree with TRBD1. The V segment lost 1 base and the J segment 4 bases; nucleotides outside the gene matches: 6. The CDR3 loop spans 15 amino acids. Germline V lookup: CDR1 MNHEY, CDR2 SMNVEV (reference sequence). CDR3 nucleotides: TGTGCCAGCAGTTTATACCCAGGGGGGAGCACTGAAGCTTTCTTT. Translating it yields CASSLYPGGSTEAFF.

The chain recombines TRBV19 with TRBJ1-1; 7 nucleotides agree with TRBD1. Germline CDR1 and CDR2: LNHDA and SQIVND (reference sequence). The junction had 7 bases not matched to a gene; V was cut back by 2 bases and J by 4 bases. The CDR3 spans 15 residues. CDR3 nucleotide sequence: TGTGCCAGTAGTATATTGGGGCAGGGGGGCACTGAAGCTTTCTTT. Translated: CASSILGQGGTEAFF.

In its sample, this clonotype was seen many times. The chain is built from TRBV6-2 or TRBV6-3 and TRBJ2-5, with D unresolved. The CDR3 has 15 amino acids. V dropped 7 bases and J dropped 3 bases, with 18 bases sitting between them. Germline lookup yields CDR1 MNHEY and CDR2 SVGEGT. CDR3 loop: CASTPNSQEEETQYF. The CDR3 DNA reads as TGTGCCAGCACCCCGAATTCGCAGGAAGAAGAGACCCAGTACTTC.

This clonotype has more than one count but fewer than ten. V usage is TRBV11-3 and J usage is TRBJ2-7; 7 nucleotides agree with TRBD1. The germline CDR1 and CDR2 sequences are SGHNT and YENEEA. The CDR3 runs 15 residues. V was clipped by 3 bases and J by 5 bases; unmatched bases: 10. The CDR3 DNA sequence: TGTGCCAGCAGCTTTCCCTACAGGGGCTTGAACGAGCAGTACTTC. It encodes CASSFPYRGLNEQYF.